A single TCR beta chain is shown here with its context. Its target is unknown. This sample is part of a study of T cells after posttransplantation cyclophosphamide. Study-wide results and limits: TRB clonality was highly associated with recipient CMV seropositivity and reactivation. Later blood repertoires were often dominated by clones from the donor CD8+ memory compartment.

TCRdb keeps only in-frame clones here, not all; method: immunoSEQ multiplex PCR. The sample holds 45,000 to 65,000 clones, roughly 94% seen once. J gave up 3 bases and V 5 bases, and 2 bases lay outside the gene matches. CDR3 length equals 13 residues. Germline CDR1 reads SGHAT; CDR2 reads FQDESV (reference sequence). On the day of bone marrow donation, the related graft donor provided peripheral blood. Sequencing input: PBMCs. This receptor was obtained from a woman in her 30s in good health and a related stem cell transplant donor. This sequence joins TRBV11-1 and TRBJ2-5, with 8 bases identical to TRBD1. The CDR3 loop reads CASSPDREETQYF. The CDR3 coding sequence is TGTGCCAGCAGCCCGGACAGGGAAGAGACCCAGTACTTC. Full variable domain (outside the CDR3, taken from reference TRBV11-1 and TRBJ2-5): EAEVAQSPRYKITEKSQAVAFWCDPISGHATLYWYRQILGQGPELLVQFQDESVVDDSQLPKDRFSAERLKGVDSTLKIQPAELGDSAMYLCASSPDREETQYFGPGTRLLVL.